This T cell receptor (beta chain) was profiled in a study of glioma-infiltrating T cells (dated by TCRdb to the mid-2010s). In terms of the full investigation: Sequencing of TCR alpha- and beta-chain repertoires was performed on glioma tissue, on non-neoplastic brain tissue, and on matched peripheral blood mononuclear cells. To measure how far tissue and blood T-cell populations diverged, each tissue-infiltrating repertoire was compared against the peripheral blood repertoire of the same patient. Three low-grade glioma patients, 7 to 9 primary glioblastoma patients and three non-glioma patients contributing non-neoplastic brain tissue were included in the paired cohort. Broad study findings and their caveats: Group comparisons were based on small numbers of patients: three non-neoplastic, three low-grade glioma and roughly eight glioblastoma patients. Very few CDR3 sequences were shared between tissue and blood, attributed to high CDR3 diversity and limited sampling. VJ-independent divergence between tissue and blood was lower than expected in non-neoplastic patients but higher than expected in all gliomas, particularly low-grade gliomas.

The iRepertoire nested amplicon-rescue multiplex PCR (arm-PCR) platform was used to amplify TCR alpha and beta CDR3 regions from RNA. For one-step reverse transcription and amplification, roughly 90-400 ng of tissue mRNA or PBMC total RNA was used as input. After bead purification, a secondary multiplex PCR added Illumina adapters, and libraries were gel-purified between 200 and 400 bp. The libraries contained internal 6-nucleotide barcodes that were used for demultiplexing. The libraries were sequenced on an Illumina MiSeq using 2x220 or 2x250 nucleotide paired-end reads. The authors processed their data as follows. FLASH 1.2.11 was used to merge paired reads, and BWA-MEM then aligned the reads to the GRCh37 human genome before TRA and TRB reads were extracted. An IMGT-derived reference of cassette sequences and CDR3 motifs, with pseudogenes included, was used for V and J assignment. Reads were translated in three frames, and productive CDR3s were defined as those with a C...FGXG motif and no stop codons. Clonotypes were defined as unique combinations of V-J cassette pair and CDR3 amino acid sequence. Hamming distance filtering was applied to reads, with thresholds set by the sequence error rate of each sample in mapped regions. TCRdb reran the public reads through fastp at Q25 and MiXCR, keeping productive beta chains. Entries are consolidated by CDR3 protein sequence, retaining the most common genes and DNA. Clone size and V and J calls follow TCRdb, not the original study. The table for this sample lists about 140,000 distinct CDR3 sequences; around 40% of them were counted only once. The ten largest clones capture roughly 20% of the sample.

Worth noting for this clonotype: Its target antigen remains unknown. No much larger clone is present one base from it, and per-base qualities are unavailable.

CDR1 and CDR2 are read off the germline V gene as SNHLY and FYNNEI. From the cysteine through the phenylalanine, the CDR3 covers 15 amino acids. Here the CDR3 DNA is all that survives: 45 bases in frame from base 1. A distance of 8 bases separates the germline ends of V and J, which lose 4 bases and 1 base respectively. Sequences were obtained from glioma tissue, nonneoplastic brain tissue, or PBMCs (not recorded which). The sequence is built from TRBV2 and TRBJ1-6, with the D gene not confidently named. The origin of this receptor is a human donor with low-grade glioma or glioblastoma, undergoing nonglioma brain surgery, or in good health (not recorded which). DNA sequence: TGTGCCAGCAGTGTTATACAGTCCTATAATTCACCCCTCCACTTT. It specifies CASSVIQSYNSPLHF.